This passage covers 28 T cell receptor beta chains from one sample sequenced in a study of CD8 T cells in ankylosing spondylitis (dated 2017 in TCRdb). The full study reports these points: A TCR beta motif made up of several highly homologous amino acid variants appeared to be characteristic of blood from ankylosing spondylitis patients.

The library was produced with 5' RACE. The run used an Illumina HiSeq 2500. Using fastp trimming at Q25 and MiXCR clonotype assembly, TCRdb reanalyzed the public sequencing data and kept in-frame beta chains. Each CDR3 protein appears once, grouped with its most common genes and DNA. A total of hundreds of thousands of distinct CDR3 sequences appear in this sample, 17% of them only once. Approximately 1% of the sample comes from the top ten. These receptors have no known antigen. The sequencing input was blood, either unsorted or a sorted T cell fraction (not recorded which). These receptor sequences come from a male donor with ankylosing spondylitis.

This clonotype was seen only a few times. The V gene is TRBV7-2, the J gene TRBJ1-5, with D perhaps matching TRBD1 (5 bases). The CDR3 is 15 residues long. CDR1 is SGHTA and CDR2 is FQGNSA in the germline V gene. V lost 2 bases and J 1 base, leaving 9 bases between the germline ends. The CDR3 nucleotides read TGTGCCAGCAGCTTACTCGGACAAAGCAATCAGCCCCAGCATTTT. It specifies CASSLLGQSNQPQHF.

V and J are TRBV18 and TRBJ1-1; D remains unclear. The length of the CDR3 is 14 residues. V lost 6 bases and J lost 0, with 11 bases in between. Germline V CDR1 and CDR2: KGHSH, LQKENI. CDR3 bases: TGTGCCAGCTCTGCGACCGAGCTGAACACTGAAGCTTTCTTT. Its translation: CASSATELNTEAFF.

This clonotype has ten or more counts. CDR3 in DNA: TGCGCCAGCAGCCAATCGGACCGGGACAGAGCATATGGCTACACCTTC. Its translation: CASSQSDRDRAYGYTF. The chain combines TRBV4-1 with TRBJ1-2; TRBD1 matches at 7 bases. Germline V CDR1 and CDR2: MGHRA, YSYEKL. The ends lost 2 bases at V and 5 bases at J; junction bases unmatched: 11. This CDR3 spans 16 amino acids.

The chain links TRBV9 to TRBJ2-5; 13 positions match TRBD2. CDR1 SGDLS and CDR2 YYNGEE come from the germline V gene. This CDR3 is built from 17 residues. Losses at the gene ends were 4 bases for V and 1 base for J; bases not matched to a gene: 7. The CDR3 DNA reads as TGTGCCAGCAGCCCTCGACTAGCGGGGGGACTCCAAGAGACCCAGTACTTC. Encoded protein: CASSPRLAGGLQETQYF. Supplemented by reference TRBV9 and TRBJ2-5, the full variable domain reads DSGVTQTPKHLITATGQRVTLRCSPRSGDLSVYWYQQSLDQGLQFLIQYYNGEERAKGNILERFSAQQFPDLHSELNLSSLELGDSALYFCASSPRLAGGLQETQYFGPGTRLLVL.

The rearrangement joins TRBV7-6 to TRBJ1-2; 8 bases are shared with TRBD1. The CDR3 sequence is 15 residues long. The V and J ends lost 5 bases and 7 bases, in that order; junction bases with no gene match: 12. The germline V gene has CDR1 SGHVS and CDR2 FNYEAQ. Here the CDR3 reads CASSAGGQGGFGYTF. The CDR3 nucleotides read TGTGCCAGCAGCGCGGGCGGACAGGGCGGTTTTGGCTACACCTTC.

This clonotype appeared a few times. The DNA for the CDR3 is TGTGCCAGCGGGACGAGGCCCCCGTTCTACGAGCAGTACTTC. Protein: CASGTRPPFYEQYF. The rearrangement joins TRBV6-2 or TRBV6-3 to TRBJ2-7, with D tentatively TRBD1 or TRBD2 (5 bases each). The V end was cut by 8 bases, the J end by 3 bases, with 17 bases between. The CDR3 totals 14 residues. Germline values: CDR1 MNHEY, CDR2 SVGEGT.

This clonotype was detected a few times. The chain links TRBV24-1 to TRBJ2-2; 10 bases line up with TRBD2. Losses at the gene ends were 4 bases for V and 6 bases for J; bases not matched to a gene: 16. The length of the CDR3 is 19 residues. CDR1 and CDR2 (germline): KGHDR, SFDVKD. CDR3 amino acids: CATSDLRTGTSELPGELFF. Here the CDR3 DNA reads TGTGCCACCAGTGACCTCCGGACTGGGACTAGCGAACTCCCCGGGGAGCTGTTTTTT.

This clonotype was recorded a few times. The CDR3 sequence is CASSLGLASANVDTQYF. The CDR3 region has the DNA TGCGCCAGCAGCTTGGGCCTGGCTAGCGCCAATGTAGATACGCAGTATTTT. The V and J genes are TRBV5-1 and TRBJ2-3; possible D gene TRBD2, 6 bases. Trimming shortened V by 0 bases and J by 5 bases, and 19 bases separated the two germline ends. The CDR3 has 17 amino acids. Per germline, CDR1 SGHRS and CDR2 YFSETQ.

The chain couples TRBV20-1 to TRBJ2-1; TRBD2 aligns across 9 bases. The germline gives CDR1 DFQATT, CDR2 SNEGSKA (reference sequence). The CDR3 has 15 amino acids. J gave up 4 bases and V 3 bases, and 7 bases lay outside the gene matches. The CDR3 nucleotides are TGCAGTGCTAGCGGCGGGAGGGCTCGGTACAATGAGCAGTTCTTC. Amino acid sequence: CSASGGRARYNEQFF.

The chain has TRBV20-1 and TRBJ1-1; D is undetermined. Germline V gene lookup returns CDR1 DFQATT and CDR2 SNEGSKA (reference sequence). V was shortened by 6 bases and J by 2 bases, with 10 bases between the two germline ends. The CDR3 loop spans 12 amino acids. The CDR3 here is CSALRVNTEAFF. CDR3 DNA: TGCAGTGCCCTCCGGGTAAACACTGAAGCTTTCTTT.

This chain connects TRBV12-3 or TRBV12-4 to TRBJ1-1; D might be TRBD1 (5 bases). The CDR3 spans 15 residues. Trimming shortened V by 4 bases and J by 6 bases, and 18 bases separated the two germline ends. CDR3 residues: CASSYSLAGGPEAFF. Written as DNA, the CDR3 is TGTGCCAGCAGTTACTCGTTGGCCGGGGGACCTGAAGCTTTCTTT.

In the case of this clonotype: At one boundary the junction diverges from the germline segment, which might be a read error. The chain has TRBV12-3 or TRBV12-4 and TRBJ2-2; TRBD1 matches 9 bases. The CDR3 covers 15 residues. The CDR3 DNA is TGTGCCTGCAGTGCCGGGACAGGGCAAACCGGGGAGCTGTTTTTT. This gives the protein CACSAGTGQTGELFF.

The CDR3 protein is CSAPMVGAGANVLTF. The CDR3 DNA reads as TGCAGTGCTCCCATGGTTGGGGCCGGGGCCAACGTCCTGACTTTC. The chain employs TRBV20-1 and TRBJ2-6, with D tentatively TRBD1 (5 bases). Germline V CDR1 and CDR2: DFQATT, SNEGSKA (reference sequence). V was cut by 5 bases and J by 4 bases, with 15 bases left in between. The CDR3 runs to 15 residues.

The rearrangement joins TRBV20-1 to TRBJ1-1, with D possibly matching TRBD1 (5 bases). Germline V lookup: CDR1 DFQATT, CDR2 SNEGSKA (reference sequence). V lost 2 bases to trimming and J lost 1 base, with 11 bases between them. The CDR3 loop spans 14 amino acids. The CDR3 DNA reads TGCAGTGCTAGAAGGGGAGACCCGAACACTGAAGCTTTCTTT. Translated, it gives CSARRGDPNTEAFF.

This chain joins TRBV2 and TRBJ2-5; D is unclear. CDR1 SNHLY and CDR2 FYNNEI come from the germline V gene. The CDR3 is 12 amino acids. V lost 7 bases, J lost 5 bases, and 11 bases lay in between. The chain's CDR3 is CASNQIGETQYF. The CDR3 nucleotides read TGTGCCAGCAATCAGATCGGGGAGACCCAGTACTTC.

This clonotype was seen a handful of times. The rearrangement links TRBV19 to TRBJ2-7; a weak D match, TRBD2 (6 bases). Germline CDR1 reads LNHDA; CDR2 reads SQIVND (reference sequence). V was clipped by 3 bases and J by 4 bases, with 13 bases between them. The CDR3 totals 14 residues. This chain's CDR3 is CASSMEGISYEQYF. The CDR3 bases are TGTGCCAGTAGTATGGAGGGGATCTCATACGAGCAGTACTTC. Drawing the rest from reference TRBV19 and TRBJ2-7, the complete variable domain is DGGITQSPKYLFRKEGQNVTLSCEQNLNHDAMYWYRQDPGQGLRLIYYSQIVNDFQKGDIAEGYSVSREKKESFPLTVTSAQKNPTAFYLCASSMEGISYEQYFGPGTRLTVT.

This clonotype was picked up a small number of times. The chain couples TRBV28 to TRBJ2-7; D gene uncertain. V was pared by 5 bases and J by 4 bases, with 18 bases between. Germline values: CDR1 MDHEN, CDR2 SYDVKM. The CDR3 covers 15 residues. This chain's CDR3 is CASSGPGVFGYEQYF. In DNA, the CDR3 is TGTGCCAGCAGTGGCCCTGGGGTATTCGGGTACGAGCAGTACTTC.

As for this clonotype: An end of the junction does not agree with germline; a read error may underlie this. This rearrangement joins TRBV20-1 to TRBJ2-1, with 8 bases that match TRBD2. Germline CDR1 and CDR2: DFQATT and SNEGSKA (reference sequence). This CDR3 spans 16 amino acids. The CDR3 here is CCARAREGGKYNEQFF. CDR3 DNA: TGCTGTGCTAGAGCTCGGGAGGGGGGGAAATACAATGAGCAGTTCTTC.

The CDR3 protein is CASSYDSSYEQYF. In DNA, the CDR3 is TGTGCCAGCAGTTACGACAGCTCCTACGAGCAGTACTTC. This sequence joins TRBV6-6 and TRBJ2-7; D perhaps matches TRBD1 (5 bases). V was clipped by 2 bases and J by 0 bases, with 5 bases between them. The CDR3 has 13 residues. Germline V lookup: CDR1 MNHNY, CDR2 SVGAGI (reference sequence).

This chain links TRBV3-1 with TRBJ1-2, with D possibly being TRBD1 (5 bases). This CDR3 has 13 residues. Trimming pared 2 bases from V and 4 bases from J, leaving 8 bases between. CDR1 and CDR2 from the germline V gene are LGHDT and YNNKEL (reference sequence). The CDR3 sequence is CASSQRGGYGYTF. CDR3 sequence (DNA): TGTGCCAGCAGCCAAAGGGGCGGCTATGGCTACACCTTC.

This clonotype was seen a few times. V gene TRBV7-3 combines with J gene TRBJ1-2; TRBD1 might be the D (5 bases). Germline V gene sequence: CDR1 SGHTA, CDR2 FQGTGA. Trimming took off 5 bases at V and 2 bases at J, with 12 bases between the two ends. The CDR3 sequence is 14 residues long. CDR3 in amino acids: CASSTGPNNYGYTF. DNA of the CDR3: TGTGCCAGCAGCACGGGACCGAACAACTATGGCTACACCTTC.

In this sample, this clonotype turned up many times. The V call is TRBV12-3 or TRBV12-4, the J call TRBJ2-6, with D perhaps matching TRBD1 (6 bases). V lost 6 bases and J 0 bases, leaving 21 bases between the germline ends. There are 19 residues in the CDR3. The CDR3 sequence: CASRGTQAGRLSGANVLTF. CDR3 nucleotide sequence: TGTGCCAGCAGGGGGACACAGGCAGGGAGACTCTCTGGGGCCAACGTCCTGACTTTC.

This chain connects TRBV10-3 to TRBJ1-5; D remains ambiguous. V lost 2 bases, J lost 6 bases, and 8 bases lay in between. The CDR3 totals 13 residues. From germline, CDR1 is ENHRY and CDR2 SYGVKD. The CDR3 coding sequence is TGTGCCATCAGTGAGGACCCACTTCAGCCCCAGCATTTT. Amino acid sequence: CAISEDPLQPQHF.

This clonotype was counted between two and nine times. The chain links TRBV20-1 to TRBJ2-2, with 7 bases lining up with TRBD1. Germline CDR1 is DFQATT and CDR2 is SNEGSKA (reference sequence). The CDR3 sequence is 13 residues long. Germline trimming cut 2 bases from V and 5 bases from J; bases unmatched to any gene: 2. For the CDR3, the DNA is TGCAGTGCTAGATCGGACAGGACCGGGGAGCTGTTTTTT. Protein: CSARSDRTGELFF.

Ten or more counts support this clonotype. The chain uses TRBV12-3 or TRBV12-4 and TRBJ1-1, with D unresolved. This CDR3 has 15 residues. With 3 bases removed from V and 0 bases from J, the gap between germline ends came to 11 bases. CDR3 in amino acids: CASSFARQLNTEAFF. CDR3 in DNA: TGTGCCAGCAGTTTTGCTCGGCAGTTGAACACTGAAGCTTTCTTT.

In its sample, this clonotype was seen a few times. J is TRBJ2-7 and V is TRBV7-6; the match to TRBD1 covers 7 bases. V gave up 4 bases and J gave up 2 bases; unmatched junction bases: 5. This CDR3 has 14 residues. Per the germline V gene, CDR1 is SGHVS and CDR2 is FNYEAQ. Here the CDR3 DNA reads TGTGCCAGCAGCTCTGGGACAGCGACCTACGAGCAGTACTTC. Its protein product is CASSSGTATYEQYF.

This clonotype was detected a few times. The rearrangement links TRBV27 to TRBJ1-5, with D maybe TRBD1 (5 bases). V lost 5 bases, J lost 7 bases, and 24 bases lay in between. This CDR3 is 17 amino acids long. Per the germline V gene, CDR1 is MNHEY and CDR2 is SMNVEV (reference sequence). The CDR3 protein is CASSTPGFGGAWQPQHF. In DNA, the CDR3 is TGTGCCAGCAGTACCCCGGGGTTTGGAGGGGCTTGGCAGCCCCAGCATTTT.

The table lists this clonotype with many counts. V is TRBV12-3 or TRBV12-4 and J is TRBJ1-1, with D possibly TRBD1 on 5 matching bases. V was clipped by 6 bases and J by 3 bases, with 17 bases between them. The CDR3 length is 15 residues. The CDR3 region is CASRPDVGGYTEAFF. CDR3 nucleotide sequence: TGTGCCAGCAGGCCCGACGTGGGGGGGTACACTGAAGCTTTCTTT.